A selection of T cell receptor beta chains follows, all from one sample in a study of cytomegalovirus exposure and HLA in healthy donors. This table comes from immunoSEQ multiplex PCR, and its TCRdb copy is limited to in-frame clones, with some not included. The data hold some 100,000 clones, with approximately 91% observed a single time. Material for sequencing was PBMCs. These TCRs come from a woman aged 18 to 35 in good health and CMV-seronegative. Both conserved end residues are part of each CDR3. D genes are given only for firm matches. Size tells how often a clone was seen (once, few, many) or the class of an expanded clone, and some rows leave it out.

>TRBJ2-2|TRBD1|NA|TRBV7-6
CASSFLGQGGAGELFF
TGTGCCAGCAGCTTCCTAGGACAGGGTGGGGCCGGGGAGCTGTTTTTT
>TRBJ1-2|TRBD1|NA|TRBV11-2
CASSPGSGGTGDGYTF
TGTGCCAGCAGCCCAGGGTCGGGCGGGACAGGGGACGGCTACACCTTC
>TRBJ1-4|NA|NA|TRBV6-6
CASSGRANEKLFF
TGTGCCAGCAGTGGGAGGGCAAATGAAAAACTGTTTTTT
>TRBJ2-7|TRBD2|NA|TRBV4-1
CASSQGVRLAGAHEQYF
TGCGCCAGCAGCCAAGGGGTAAGACTAGCGGGAGCCCACGAGCAGTACTTC
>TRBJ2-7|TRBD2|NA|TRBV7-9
CASSRGLAGSYEQYF
TGTGCCAGCAGCCGTGGACTAGCGGGATCCTACGAGCAGTACTTC
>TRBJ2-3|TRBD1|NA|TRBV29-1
CSVGGGRDTQYF
TGCAGCGTTGGAGGGGGCAGGGATACGCAGTATTTT
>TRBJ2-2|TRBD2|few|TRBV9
CASGTGAGGPTGELFF
TGTGCCAGCGGGACGGGAGCGGGAGGGCCAACCGGGGAGCTGTTTTTT
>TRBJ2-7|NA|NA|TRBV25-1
CASKSQDSYEQYF
TGTGCCAGCAAGTCTCAGGACTCCTACGAGCAGTACTTC
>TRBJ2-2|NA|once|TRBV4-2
CASSQEGTNTGELFF
TGTGCCAGCAGCCAAGAAGGGACAAACACCGGGGAGCTGTTTTTT
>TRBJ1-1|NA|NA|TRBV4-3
CASSQASGNTEAFF
TGCGCCAGCAGCCAAGCTTCAGGGAACACTGAAGCTTTCTTT
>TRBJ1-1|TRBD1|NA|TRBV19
CASRRQGNTEAFF
TGTGCCAGTAGAAGACAGGGGAACACTGAAGCTTTCTTT
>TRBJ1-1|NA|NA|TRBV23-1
CASSQGGAKDTEAFF
TGCGCCAGCAGTCAGGGGGGGGCTAAGGACACTGAAGCTTTCTTT
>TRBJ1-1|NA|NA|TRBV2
CASSDHGEAFF
TGTGCCAGCAGTGATCACGGTGAAGCTTTCTTT
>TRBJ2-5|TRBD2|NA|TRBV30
CAWSHLQPGLAGGRAETQYF
TGTGCCTGGAGTCACCTACAACCGGGACTAGCGGGGGGGCGGGCGGAGACCCAGTACTTC
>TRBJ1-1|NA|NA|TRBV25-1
CASSVTGMNTEAFF
TGTGCCAGCAGTGTGACAGGTATGAACACTGAAGCTTTCTTT
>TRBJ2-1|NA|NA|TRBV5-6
CASSLGWGRYNEQFF
TGTGCCAGCAGCTTAGGATGGGGGAGGTACAATGAGCAGTTCTTC
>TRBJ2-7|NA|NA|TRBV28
CASSSSGTGLYEQYF
TGTGCCAGCAGTTCAAGCGGGACAGGCCTCTACGAGCAGTACTTC
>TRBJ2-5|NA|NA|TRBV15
CATSSRIGLVGGETQYF
TGTGCCACCAGCAGCCGTATAGGACTGGTGGGGGGTGAGACCCAGTACTTC
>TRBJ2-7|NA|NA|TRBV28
CASRRSSYEQYF
TGTGCCAGCCGGCGGAGCTCCTACGAGCAGTACTTC
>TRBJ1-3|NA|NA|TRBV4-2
CASSQGGPYGNTIYF
TGTGCCAGCAGCCAAGGTGGGCCTTATGGAAACACCATATATTTT
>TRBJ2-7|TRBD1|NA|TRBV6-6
CASSDGGTGPYEQYF
TGTGCCAGCAGTGATGGGGGGACAGGCCCCTACGAGCAGTACTTC
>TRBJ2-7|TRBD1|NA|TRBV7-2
CASSELQGAYEQYF
TGTGCCAGCAGCGAACTGCAGGGGGCCTACGAGCAGTACTTC
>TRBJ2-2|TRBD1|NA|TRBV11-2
CASSLSRDRGTGELFF
TGTGCCAGCAGCTTGTCACGGGACAGGGGTACCGGGGAGCTGTTTTTT
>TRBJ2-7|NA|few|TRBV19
CASSLGGTPSYEQYF
TGTGCCAGTAGCCTGGGGGGGACACCCTCCTACGAGCAGTACTTC
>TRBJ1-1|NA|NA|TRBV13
CASSLSYGGRAFF
TGTGCCAGCAGCTTAAGCTATGGGGGGAGAGCTTTCTTT
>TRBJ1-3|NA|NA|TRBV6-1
CASGSGLLSGNTIYF
TGTGCCAGCGGAAGCGGACTCCTCTCTGGAAACACCATATATTTT
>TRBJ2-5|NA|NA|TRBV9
CASSAAGLSQETQYF
TGTGCCAGCAGCGCGGCGGGGTTAAGTCAAGAGACCCAGTACTTC
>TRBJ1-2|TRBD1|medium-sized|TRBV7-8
CASSSWDRATGGYTF
TGTGCCAGCAGCTCATGGGACAGGGCGACTGGAGGCTACACCTTC
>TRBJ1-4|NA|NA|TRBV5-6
CASSLSVSTTVF
TGTGCCAGCAGCTTGAGTGTGAGCACCACGGTTTTT
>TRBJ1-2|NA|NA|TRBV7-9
CASSLPMMTGDGYTF
TGTGCCAGCAGCTTACCAATGATGACAGGAGATGGCTACACCTTC
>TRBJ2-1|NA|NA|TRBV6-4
CASSDQMGGYEQFF
TGTGCCAGCAGTGACCAAATGGGCGGGTATGAGCAGTTCTTC
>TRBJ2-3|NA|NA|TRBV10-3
CAITQEGGGGTDTQYF
TGTGCCATCACCCAAGAGGGAGGGGGTGGGACAGATACGCAGTATTTT
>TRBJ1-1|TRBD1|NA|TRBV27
CASSPGQGLNTEAFF
TGTGCCAGCAGTCCCGGACAGGGGCTGAACACTGAAGCTTTCTTT
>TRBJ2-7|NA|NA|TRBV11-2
CASSLMWASYEQYF
TGTGCCAGCAGCTTAATGTGGGCCTCCTACGAGCAGTACTTC
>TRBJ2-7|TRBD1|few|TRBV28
CASSFTGQGGDEQYF
TGTGCCAGCAGCTTTACGGGACAGGGGGGCGACGAGCAGTACTTC
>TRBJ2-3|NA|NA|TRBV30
CAWRGATDTQYF
TGTGCCTGGAGAGGGGCTACAGATACGCAGTATTTT
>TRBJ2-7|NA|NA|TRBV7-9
CASSLVMAGPYEQYF
TGTGCCAGCAGCTTAGTAATGGCAGGGCCCTACGAGCAGTACTTC
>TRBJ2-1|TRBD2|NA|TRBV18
CASSPSLAGDNEQFF
TGTGCCAGCTCACCAAGCCTAGCGGGGGACAATGAGCAGTTCTTC
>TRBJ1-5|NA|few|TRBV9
CASSSGGQPQHF
TGTGCCAGCAGCAGCGGGGGACAGCCCCAGCATTTT
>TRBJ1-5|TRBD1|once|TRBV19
CASSIRGQYSNQPQHF
TGTGCCAGTAGTATACGGGGACAGTATAGCAATCAGCCCCAGCATTTT
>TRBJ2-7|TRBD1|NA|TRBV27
CASTGTESYEQYF
TGTGCCAGCACTGGGACAGAATCCTACGAGCAGTACTTC
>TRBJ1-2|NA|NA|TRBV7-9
CASSPVDGRRGYTF
TGTGCCAGCAGCCCCGTAGATGGGAGGCGAGGCTACACCTTC
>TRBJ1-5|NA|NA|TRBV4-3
CASSGRVGNQPQHF
TGCGCCAGCAGCGGCCGTGTGGGCAATCAGCCCCAGCATTTT
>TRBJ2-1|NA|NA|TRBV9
CASSGAPRGSDSYNEQFF
TGTGCCAGCAGCGGGGCCCCTCGGGGATCGGACTCCTACAATGAGCAGTTCTTC
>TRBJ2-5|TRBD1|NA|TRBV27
CASTLMGTGGAKTQYF
TGTGCCAGCACTTTAATGGGGACAGGGGGCGCGAAGACCCAGTACTTC
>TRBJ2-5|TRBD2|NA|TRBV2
CASRRRGGGETQYF
TGTGCCAGCAGGCGGCGGGGGGGCGGAGAGACCCAGTACTTC
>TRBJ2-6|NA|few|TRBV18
CASSPPEGAGSGANVLTF
TGTGCCAGCTCACCACCGGAGGGGGCGGGTTCAGGGGCCAACGTCCTGACTTTC
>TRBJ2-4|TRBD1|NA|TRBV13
CASSSGTGLSIQYF
TGTGCCAGCAGCTCGGGGACAGGGTTGAGCATTCAGTACTTC
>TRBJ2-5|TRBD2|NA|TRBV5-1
CASSLGGRGETQYF
TGCGCCAGCAGCTTGGGCGGGAGAGGTGAGACCCAGTACTTC
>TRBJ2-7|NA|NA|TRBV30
CAWSPGGYEQYF
TGTGCCTGGAGTCCTGGAGGCTACGAGCAGTACTTC
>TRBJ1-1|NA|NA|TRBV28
CASSLSRGAEAFF
TGTGCCAGCAGTTTAAGCAGGGGCGCTGAAGCTTTCTTT
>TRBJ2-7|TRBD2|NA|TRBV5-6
CASTLAGVRYEQYF
TGTGCCAGCACACTAGCGGGAGTACGTTACGAGCAGTACTTC
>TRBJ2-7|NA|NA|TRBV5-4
CASSLDFQTYEQYF
TGTGCCAGCAGCTTGGACTTCCAAACCTACGAGCAGTACTTC
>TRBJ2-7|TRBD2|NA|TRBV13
CASSPKRGGSYEQYF
TGTGCCAGCAGCCCGAAGCGGGGGGGTTCCTACGAGCAGTACTTC
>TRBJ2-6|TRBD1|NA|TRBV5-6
CASSTHRDRGLTGANVLTF
TGTGCCAGCAGTACGCACCGGGACAGGGGTTTAACTGGGGCCAACGTCCTGACTTTC
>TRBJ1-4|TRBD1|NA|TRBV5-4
CASSRHGQGGANEKLFF
TGTGCCAGCAGCCGCCACGGACAGGGTGGGGCTAATGAAAAACTGTTTTTT
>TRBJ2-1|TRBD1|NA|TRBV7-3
CASGTGYNEQFF
TGTGCCAGCGGGACAGGGTACAATGAGCAGTTCTTC
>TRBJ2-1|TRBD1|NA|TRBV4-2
CASSQDPGQYNEQFF
TGTGCCAGCAGCCAGGATCCGGGACAGTACAATGAGCAGTTCTTC
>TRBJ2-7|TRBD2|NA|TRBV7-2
CASSLRSGRADYEQYF
TGTGCCAGCAGCTTAAGGTCCGGGAGGGCCGACTACGAGCAGTACTTC
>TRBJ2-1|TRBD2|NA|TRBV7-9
CASSLIAGVYEQFF
TGTGCCAGCAGCTTGATAGCGGGAGTTTATGAGCAGTTCTTC